This T cell receptor beta chain appears in the sequencing data of a study of blood T cell repertoires in COVID-19. Study-level background: Material from acute and convalescent COVID-19 was sourced from the United States, Italy and Spain. T cells, B-cell-depleted T cells, or PBMCs provided the cDNA or gDNA that served as material.

CDR3 length: 15 residues. Looked up from germline, CDR1 is MNHEY and CDR2 is SMNVEV (reference sequence). V trimming: 2 bases; J trimming: 1 base; junction bases outside the gene matches: 0. Here immunoSEQ multiplex PCR was the method, and the copy in TCRdb shows in-frame clones only, minus some. The sample carries roughly 45,000 clones, roughly 84% recorded once. The chain recombines TRBV27 with TRBJ2-1; 9 bases align to TRBD2. The receptor comes from a woman aged 55-70 years with acute or convalescent COVID-19. The specimen was peripheral blood. The CDR3 sequence is CASSLSGGSYNEQFF. The CDR3 DNA follows: TGTGCCAGCAGTTTAAGCGGGGGGTCCTACAATGAGCAGTTCTTC.